There are a few counts of the clone carrying this T cell receptor (beta chain). This specimen comes from a study of blood T cell repertoires in COVID-19. Study-level background: Samples came from the United States, Italy and Spain, spanning acute and convalescent COVID-19.

TCRdb's table, derived via immunoSEQ multiplex PCR, lists solely in-frame clones and lacks some. This sample has about 62,000 clones, with about nine tenths found just once. This CDR3 region has 14 residues. The V gene end was trimmed by 6 bases and the J gene end by 5 bases; junction bases not matched to a gene: 7. Germline V gene lookup returns CDR1 MNHEY and CDR2 SVGAGI. The receptor was derived from a woman aged 80 or over with acute or convalescent COVID-19. V gene TRBV6-5 combines with J gene TRBJ1-3; 7 nucleotides align to TRBD1. Input material: peripheral blood. CDR3 loop: CASRGQGQRNTIYF. Written as DNA, the CDR3 is TGTGCCAGCAGGGGGCAGGGACAGCGAAACACCATATATTTT.